This T cell receptor (beta chain) emerged from a study of OX40 agonist ivuxolimab in advanced cancers. About the research overall: Averaging 60 years in age, with a range of roughly 20 to 79, the cohort was approximately 83% male. Study-level points and caveats: The study observed clonal expansion of CD4+ and CD8+ blood T cells by week 6 at 0.1 to 3.0 mg/kg. Expanded peripheral T cells had an undetermined antigen specificity. On average, a greater number of expanded clones characterised CD8+ T cells relative to CD4+.

The method was immunoSEQ multiplex PCR; TCRdb's version includes in-frame clones alone and lacks a portion of them. The data show fewer than 100,000 clones, roughly 87% seen once. Comments on this clone: Its target is not known.

Germline CDR1 and CDR2: SGHDN and FVKESK. This CDR3 contains 13 residues. Trimming pared 0 bases from V and 8 bases from J, leaving 8 bases between. This rearrangement joins TRBV14 to TRBJ2-1; D remains unclear. The source was CD4+ or CD8+ T cells sorted from blood, collected in a trial of the OX40 agonist ivuxolimab. This clonotype was obtained from an adult with an advanced solid tumor such as melanoma, head and neck, liver or kidney cancer. CDR3 protein: CASSQDGRYEQFF. The DNA for the CDR3 is TGTGCCAGCAGCCAAGATGGTAGATATGAGCAGTTCTTC.